Following are 32 T cell receptor beta chains from one sample sequenced in a study of glioma-infiltrating T cells. TCR alpha and beta CDR3 regions were amplified from RNA using iRepertoire nested multiplex PCR. TCRdb re-derived calls from the multiplex PCR reads in MiXCR, one entry per CDR3 protein. Here the sample spans 170,000 or so distinct CDR3 sequences, roughly 45% being singletons. Input material: glioma tissue, nonneoplastic brain tissue, or PBMCs (not recorded which). The receptors shown here come from a human donor with low-grade glioma or glioblastoma, undergoing nonglioma brain surgery, or in good health (not recorded which).

The rearrangement joins TRBV6-4 to TRBJ1-2, with 7 bases identical to TRBD1. Looked up from germline, CDR1 is MRHNA and CDR2 is SNTAGT. The CDR3 length is 17 residues. After removal of 4 bases from V and 2 bases from J, the junction contained 13 bases not matched to a gene. CDR3 region: CASSATGTVSSNYGYTF. CDR3 bases: TGTGCCAGCAGTGCCACCGGGACAGTCTCGTCCAACTATGGCTACACCTTC.

This clonotype was detected a few times. This may stem from a read error, because a much larger clone lies one nucleotide away. The CDR3 DNA sequence: TGCGGTGTCGGGGGACAGGGCTCCTACGAGCAGTACTTC. Protein sequence: CGVGGQGSYEQYF. V gene TRBV20-1 combines with J gene TRBJ2-7; 9 bases are shared with TRBD1. The CDR3 is made up of 13 amino acids. The germline gives CDR1 DFQATT, CDR2 SNEGSKA (reference sequence).

Regarding this clonotype: One junction end does not reproduce the germline sequence, and a read error may be involved. J is TRBJ2-6 and V is TRBV15; D unclear. CDR1 LNHNV and CDR2 YYDKDF come from the germline V gene (reference sequence). The CDR3 totals 16 residues. CDR3 bases: TGTGCCACCATCAGAGTAAGGAACGTCTGGGCCAACGTCCTGACTTTC. This gives the protein CATIRVRNVWANVLTF.

For this clonotype: A much larger clone lies one base from this, so it may be a read error. This sequence joins TRBV25-1 and TRBJ2-1; 10 bases line up with TRBD2. This CDR3 contains 16 residues. Germline CDR1 and CDR2: MGHDK and SYGVNS. The CDR3 DNA follows: TGTGCCAGCAGTGCTAGCTCACGAATAGCGGGAGGCACCCTGGTCTTC. Translating it yields CASSASSRIAGGTLVF.

This chain links TRBV24-1 with TRBJ1-2; D not resolved. Trimming shortened V by 7 bases and J by 3 bases, and 14 bases separated the two germline ends. Germline V gene sequence: CDR1 KGHDR, CDR2 SFDVKD. The CDR3 runs 14 residues. CDR3 in DNA: TGTGCCACCAGCGAAAGGACCCAATACTATGGCTACACCTTC. Translated: CATSERTQYYGYTF.

This clonotype was seen just once. The chain is built from TRBV7-9 and TRBJ2-1; 7 bases align to TRBD1. J gave up 7 bases and V 6 bases, and 15 bases lay outside the gene matches. This CDR3 comprises 16 residues. Germline lookup yields CDR1 SEHNR and CDR2 FQNEAQ (reference sequence). The CDR3 DNA follows: TGTGCCAGCAGACGGGACAGAAACCCTTGGGGTAATGAGCAGTTCTTC. Its translation: CASRRDRNPWGNEQFF. The whole variable domain, filled in from reference TRBV7-9 and TRBJ2-1, reads DTGVSQNPRHKITKRGQNVTFRCDPISEHNRLYWYRQTLGQGPEFLTYFQNEAQLEKSRLLSDRFSAERPKGSFSTLEIQRTEQGDSAMYLCASRRDRNPWGNEQFFGPGTRLTVL.

This clonotype was picked up a small number of times. The V call is TRBV12-3 or TRBV12-4, the J call TRBJ2-2; 10 positions agree with TRBD1. V lost 6 bases and J lost 6; bases outside the gene matches: 4. The CDR3 has 14 amino acids. The CDR3 DNA sequence: TGTGCCAGCAGGTCGACAGGGGGCCCCGGGGAGCTGTTTTTT. Translation: CASRSTGGPGELFF.

This clonotype has a count of ten or more. This chain joins TRBV6-1 and TRBJ2-7; D is unresolved. This CDR3 has 13 amino acids. Germline CDR1 is MNHNS and CDR2 is SASEGT. V was clipped by 3 bases and J by 0 bases, with 6 bases between them. The CDR3 DNA follows: TGTGCCAGCAGTGACTGGGACTCCTACGAGCAGTACTTC. It encodes CASSDWDSYEQYF.

A few counts support this clonotype. The CDR3 is CASSLGQVREWDNEQFF. The CDR3 bases are TGTGCCAGCAGCCTGGGACAGGTACGGGAGTGGGACAATGAGCAGTTCTTC. The chain uses TRBV7-9 and TRBJ2-1; 8 positions match TRBD1. V was pared by 5 bases and J by 5 bases, with 14 bases of the junction left unmatched. The germline CDR1 and CDR2 sequences are SEHNR and FQNEAQ (reference sequence). The CDR3 contains 17 residues.

This clonotype was detected once. This may be a read error: a much more frequent sequence differs by one nucleotide. This chain links TRBV20-1 with TRBJ2-1, with D possibly being TRBD2 (5 bases). This CDR3 comprises 14 residues. Germline V gives CDR1 DFQATT, CDR2 SNEGSKA (reference sequence). The CDR3 sequence: CSTSPVLRNNEQFF. The DNA of the CDR3 is TGCAGCACTAGTCCGGTACTACGAAACAATGAGCAGTTCTTC.

This clonotype was observed a handful of times. V gene TRBV5-1 combines with J gene TRBJ1-1; unclear D gene. Germline V gene data show CDR1 as SGHRS and CDR2 as YFSETQ. Between the trimmed V and J ends, which lost 1 base and 3 bases, there was a span of 10 bases. CDR3 length: 14 amino acids. CDR3 residues: CASSLTGSYTEAFF. CDR3 nucleotide sequence: TGCGCCAGCAGCTTGACGGGGTCGTACACTGAAGCTTTCTTT.

This clonotype has ten or more counts. The chain uses TRBV20-1 and TRBJ2-5; a weak D match, TRBD1 (6 bases). The germline gives CDR1 DFQATT, CDR2 SNEGSKA (reference sequence). The V gene lost 3 bases and the J gene lost 1 base, with 15 bases spanning the gap. This CDR3 is 15 amino acids long. Here the CDR3 reads CSASGHGQSQETQYF. The CDR3 DNA is TGCAGTGCTAGTGGTCATGGACAGAGCCAAGAGACCCAGTACTTC.

Ten or more counts support this clonotype. This chain links TRBV20-1 with TRBJ2-5; tentative D call: TRBD2 (5 bases). With 3 bases removed from V and 5 bases from J, the gap between germline ends came to 16 bases. CDR3 size: 14 residues. Germline CDR1 and CDR2: DFQATT and SNEGSKA (reference sequence). CDR3 nucleotides: TGCAGTGCTAGCCCCTTAAGCAGGAGGGAGACCCAGTACTTC. Translating gives CSASPLSRRETQYF.

The chain has TRBV27 and TRBJ2-7; D is ambiguous. The CDR3 totals 14 residues. Trimming left V 3 bases short and J 0 bases short, with 9 bases between. Germline V lookup: CDR1 MNHEY, CDR2 SMNVEV (reference sequence). The CDR3 DNA follows: TGTGCCAGCAGTTTGTTGCGGTTCTCCTACGAGCAGTACTTC. It yields the protein CASSLLRFSYEQYF.

This clonotype was picked up many times. The J gene is TRBJ1-1, the V gene TRBV20-1; D might be TRBD1 (5 bases). CDR1 and CDR2 (germline): DFQATT, SNEGSKA (reference sequence). V was clipped by 1 base and J by 7 bases, with 13 bases between them. CDR3 length: 13 amino acids. CDR3 protein: CSARAPTGYEAFF. The CDR3 region has the DNA TGCAGTGCTAGAGCACCTACAGGATATGAAGCTTTCTTT.

This clonotype was seen ten or more times. In DNA, the CDR3 is TGCAGCGTCACCACCGGGACAGGGGTACGGGAAGCTTTCTTT. Protein sequence: CSVTTGTGVREAFF. The chain combines TRBV29-1 with TRBJ1-1; 10 bases align to TRBD1. The CDR3 sequence is 14 residues long. The germline V gene has CDR1 SQVTM and CDR2 ANQGSEA. V lost 6 bases and J lost 8; bases outside the gene matches: 12.

With respect to this clonotype: A much larger clone lies one base from this, so it may be a read error. This chain links TRBV6-1 with TRBJ2-2; no clear D. The CDR3 is made up of 13 amino acids. CDR1 is MNHNS, CDR2 SASEGT, per germline. DNA for the CDR3: TGTGCCAGCAGAGAACTGAACGCCGGGGAGCTGTTTTTT. It codes for CASRELNAGELFF.

CDR3: CASSQGGRVRNEQFF. The CDR3 DNA follows: TGTGCCAGCAGCCAAGGTGGCAGGGTTCGCAATGAGCAGTTCTTC. The chain has TRBV3-1 and TRBJ2-1, with D possibly being TRBD1 (5 bases). From germline, CDR1 is LGHDT and CDR2 YNNKEL (reference sequence). The V end lost 1 base, the J end lost 6 bases, and 13 bases lay between the germline ends. CDR3 length: 15 residues.

V gene TRBV5-1 combines with J gene TRBJ2-1; the D gene is possibly TRBD1 (5 bases). The CDR3 spans 14 residues. V shed 2 bases and J shed 0 bases, with 6 bases lying between them. Looked up from germline, CDR1 is SGHRS and CDR2 is YFSETQ. This chain's CDR3 is CASSFTGSYNEQFF. In nucleotides, the CDR3 is TGCGCCAGCAGCTTTACAGGCTCCTACAATGAGCAGTTCTTC. Complete variable domain (other parts from reference TRBV5-1 and TRBJ2-1): KAGVTQTPRYLIKTRGQQVTLSCSPISGHRSVSWYQQTPGQGLQFLFEYFSETQRNKGNFPGRFSGRQFSNSRSEMNVSTLELGDSALYLCASSFTGSYNEQFFGPGTRLTVL.

A note on this clonotype: A much larger clone differs by one base, so this may be a read error. The chain uses TRBV12-3 or TRBV12-4 and TRBJ2-1; D is perhaps TRBD1 (5 bases). CDR3 length equals 16 residues. CDR3: CASRAWGRATVGEQSF. The CDR3 DNA reads TGTGCCAGCAGGGCCTGGGGCAGGGCCACTGTGGGTGAGCAGTCCTTC.

There are many counts of this clonotype. The chain uses TRBV28 and TRBJ1-2; the D is unclear. Trimming pared 2 bases from V and 6 bases from J, leaving 13 bases between. Germline V gene data show CDR1 as MDHEN and CDR2 as SYDVKM. CDR3 length: 14 amino acids. The CDR3 region has the DNA TGTGCCAGCAGTTTAAGTAATCCGTGGAATGGCTACACCTTC. As protein: CASSLSNPWNGYTF.

Comment on this clonotype: Germline is not matched at one junction end, which may reflect a read error. This chain's CDR3 is CAISSKASGTNEQFF. The CDR3 DNA follows: TGTGCCATCAGCTCGAAGGCTAGCGGGACTAATGAGCAGTTCTTC. This chain uses TRBV5-4 with TRBJ2-1, with 9 bases lining up with TRBD2. Germline CDR1 SGHNT, CDR2 YYREEE (reference sequence). The length of the CDR3 is 15 residues.

Ten or more counts support this clonotype. This chain connects TRBV19 to TRBJ1-1; D ambiguous. V was trimmed by 2 bases and J by 5 bases, leaving 3 bases between them. The CDR3 loop spans 11 amino acids. CDR1 and CDR2 from the germline V gene are LNHDA and SQIVND (reference sequence). The CDR3 spells CASSILTEAFF. In DNA, the CDR3 is TGTGCCAGTAGTATACTGACTGAAGCTTTCTTT.

Of note for this clonotype: This may come from a read error, since a much larger clone is one base off. This chain uses TRBV7-9 with TRBJ1-1; D gene unclear. The CDR3 is 13 amino acids. The germline gives CDR1 SEHNR, CDR2 FQNEAQ (reference sequence). This CDR3 is CARSLTGNTEAFF. The CDR3 DNA follows: TGTGCCAGAAGCTTGACCGGGAACACTGAAGCTTTCTTT.

As regards this clonotype: A much larger clone differs from this one at a single base, so this may be a read error. This CDR3 reads CASSQGTSTDKQYF. DNA of the CDR3: TGTGCCAGCAGCCAAGGGACTAGCACAGATAAGCAGTATTTT. The chain has TRBV3-1 and TRBJ2-3; 8 bases agree with TRBD2. Germline V lookup: CDR1 LGHDT, CDR2 YNNKEL (reference sequence). The CDR3 runs 14 residues.

The chain has TRBV18 and TRBJ2-7; 7 nucleotides agree with TRBD1. The germline gives CDR1 KGHSH, CDR2 LQKENI. The CDR3 runs to 15 residues. With V trimmed by 5 bases and J by 2 bases, 9 bases remained unmatched. CDR3 amino acids: CASSATGDGPYEQYF. CDR3 DNA: TGTGCCAGCTCAGCCACAGGGGACGGGCCCTACGAGCAGTACTTC.

With respect to this clonotype: A read error may be the cause here, since a much bigger clone is one base away. V gene TRBV20-1 combines with J gene TRBJ1-5; D ambiguous. The CDR3 spans 13 residues. CDR1 is DFQATT, CDR2 SNEGSKA, per germline (reference sequence). V lost 3 bases, J lost 7 bases, and 13 bases lay in between. The CDR3 nucleotides read TGCAGTGCTAGTAAGGGCAGACGCCAGCCCCAGCATTTT. Its protein product is CSASKGRRQPQHF.

A remark on this clonotype: It may be a read error: a sequence one base away is much more abundant. V is TRBV6-1 and J is TRBJ2-7, with 13 bases fitting TRBD2. J gave up 7 bases and V 0 bases, and 12 bases lay outside the gene matches. Germline V gene sequence: CDR1 MNHNS, CDR2 SASEGT. The CDR3 has 18 amino acids. In nucleotides, the CDR3 is TGTGCCAGCAGTGAAGCTGGTGGGAGACTAGCGGGAGGCCAAGAGCAGTACTTC. Residues: CASSEAGGRLAGGQEQYF.

About this clonotype itself: This may arise from a read error, as a much more abundant clone is one base away. J is TRBJ2-7 and V is TRBV28; 11 bases map to TRBD2. Trimming cost V 5 bases and J 6 bases; bases outside gene matches: 12. CDR1 and CDR2 (germline): MDHEN, SYDVKM. The CDR3 is 16 amino acids. DNA for the CDR3: TGTGCCAGCAGTCCCGGGACTAGCGGTAACGGGGGCGAGCAGTACTTC. Its translation is CASSPGTSGNGGEQYF.

This clonotype was seen only once. Being one base from a much bigger clone, this may be a read error. The V gene is TRBV28, the J gene TRBJ1-1; 7 bases align to TRBD1. Germline lookup yields CDR1 MDHEN and CDR2 SYDVKM. The CDR3 is 14 residues long. This CDR3 reads CVSSHRQGGTEAFF. The CDR3 bases are TGTGTCAGCAGTCATCGACAGGGCGGCACTGAAGCTTTCTTT.

Worth noting for this clonotype: One junction end disagrees with the germline gene, perhaps due to a read error. J is TRBJ2-7 and V is TRBV12-3 or TRBV12-4; D remains ambiguous. This CDR3 is 13 amino acids long. CDR3 sequence reads: CASTVAVAYEQYF. The CDR3 DNA sequence: TGTGCTAGCACTGTAGCTGTTGCCTACGAGCAGTACTTC.

This clonotype was found many times. The chain combines TRBV6-4 with TRBJ2-3, with 11 bases fitting TRBD2. From germline, CDR1 is MRHNA and CDR2 SNTAGT. The CDR3 is made up of 16 amino acids. J lost 4 bases, V lost 2 bases, and 5 bases had no gene match. CDR3 sequence: CASSDTSGSGPDTQYF. The DNA for the CDR3 is TGTGCCAGCAGTGACACTAGCGGGAGTGGGCCAGATACGCAGTATTTT.